This T cell receptor (beta chain) is from a study of T cells in Graves' hyperthyroidism and ophthalmopathy. Across the whole study: At the time of initial diagnosis and before any treatment, peripheral blood was collected. Study findings and constraints: Ophthalmopathy was separated from stable hyperthyroidism by a 13 V-J model.

Diagnoses were made from clinical symptoms, serum measures (thyroxine and TRAb), thyroid ultrasound and orbital computed tomography. The source material, RNA transcripts, was used to amplify TCR beta CDR3 regions. HTBI primers drove first-round RT-PCR of the TCR CDR3. TCRdb reanalysed the multiplex PCR reads using MiXCR and keeps one entry per CDR3 protein. This table has 450,000 to 650,000 distinct CDR3 sequences, less than 25% appearing once. This clonotype has at least ten counts. Antigen unknown. The germline CDR1 and CDR2 sequences are MNHEY and SVGEGT. The V segment lost 2 bases and the J segment 0 bases; nucleotides outside the gene matches: 6. The CDR3 is 17 amino acids.

The V gene is TRBV6-2 or TRBV6-3, the J gene TRBJ1-3; TRBD1 agrees at 8 bases. This clonotype was obtained from a man in his late teens or twenties with Graves' hyperthyroidism. Sequencing was done on a sample of blood. CDR3: CASSYRPGGYSGNTIYF. The CDR3, as DNA: TGTGCCAGCAGTTACAGACCAGGGGGCTACTCTGGAAACACCATATATTTT.